The 13 T cell receptor beta chains below come from one sample, sequenced in a study of T cells in Graves' hyperthyroidism and ophthalmopathy. Amplified TCR beta CDR3 regions derived from RNA transcripts. The TCR CDR3 was amplified in a first-round RT-PCR using the HTBI primer set. TCRdb used MiXCR to reprocess the multiplex PCR reads, holding one entry per CDR3 protein. The table records a few hundred thousand distinct CDR3 sequences, roughly 14% of them present only once. The sequenced sample consisted of blood. Receptors were obtained from a woman under 30 with Graves' hyperthyroidism.

A few counts support this clonotype. The V and J genes are TRBV7-9 and TRBJ2-1, with 8 bases fitting TRBD2. J gave up 9 bases and V 9 bases, and 13 bases lay outside the gene matches. The CDR3 loop spans 14 amino acids. CDR1 SEHNR and CDR2 FQNEAQ come from the germline V gene (reference sequence). The CDR3 loop reads CASGLEREITEQFF. CDR3 coding DNA: TGTGCCAGTGGGCTAGAGCGGGAGATTACTGAGCAGTTCTTC. The full variable domain, with the rest looked up from reference TRBV7-9 and TRBJ2-1, is DTGVSQNPRHKITKRGQNVTFRCDPISEHNRLYWYRQTLGQGPEFLTYFQNEAQLEKSRLLSDRFSAERPKGSFSTLEIQRTEQGDSAMYLCASGLEREITEQFFGPGTRLTVL.

There are many counts of this clonotype. This CDR3 reads CAISALDRRNGELFF. The CDR3 DNA reads as TGTGCCATCAGTGCCTTAGACAGGCGAAACGGGGAGCTGTTTTTT. The genes are TRBV10-3 and TRBJ2-2, with a tentative D call TRBD1 (6 bases). V dropped 4 bases and J dropped 7 bases, with 16 bases sitting between them. CDR3 length: 15 amino acids. The germline V gene encodes CDR1 ENHRY and CDR2 SYGVKD.

This clonotype was counted ten times or more. V is TRBV30 and J is TRBJ2-2; 8 nucleotides match TRBD1. Trimming cost V 4 bases and J 6 bases; bases outside gene matches: 7. Germline-derived CDR1 and CDR2 are GTSNPN and SVGIG (reference sequence). This CDR3 is built from 14 residues. CDR3 loop: CAWKGQGVPGELFF. Here the CDR3 DNA reads TGTGCCTGGAAAGGACAGGGTGTTCCCGGGGAGCTGTTTTTT.

This chain links TRBV9 with TRBJ2-1, with TRBD2 matching 7 bases. Germline V CDR1 and CDR2: SGDLS, YYNGEE. The V gene end was trimmed by 0 bases and the J gene end by 14 bases; junction bases not matched to a gene: 8. The CDR3 loop spans 13 amino acids. In nucleotides, the CDR3 is TGTGCCAGCAGCGTAGGGGAGGGGCAGGGTAAGTTCTTC. Protein: CASSVGEGQGKFF.

This clonotype was seen a few times. The chain has TRBV6-2 or TRBV6-3 and TRBJ2-3; D might be TRBD1 (6 bases). Trimming left V 6 bases short and J 6 bases short, with 10 bases between. The CDR3 is 12 amino acids. The germline CDR1 and CDR2 sequences are MNHEY and SVGEGT. CDR3 in DNA: TGTGCCAGCAGGCAGGGGTATGATACGCAGTATTTT. Its protein product is CASRQGYDTQYF.

This clonotype was seen many times. The V gene is TRBV5-1, the J gene TRBJ2-2; D might be TRBD2 (7 bases). With 2 bases removed from V and 4 bases from J, the gap between germline ends came to 9 bases. The germline V gene encodes CDR1 SGHRS and CDR2 YFSETQ. This CDR3 has 14 residues. CDR3 sequence (DNA): TGCGCCAGCAGCTTCGGGGGGCGCACCGGGGAGCTGTTTTTT. It encodes CASSFGGRTGELFF.

This clonotype has ten or more counts. The chain links TRBV29-1 to TRBJ1-5; TRBD1 aligns across 7 bases. CDR1 is SQVTM, CDR2 ANQGSEA, per germline. The CDR3 runs 13 residues. V gave up 5 bases and J gave up 5 bases; unmatched junction bases: 6. The CDR3 sequence: CSVRGQDDQPQHF. The CDR3 nucleotides are TGCAGCGTTCGCGGACAGGATGATCAGCCCCAGCATTTT.

This clonotype appeared a few times. V gene TRBV7-9 combines with J gene TRBJ2-2, with a possible D match to TRBD2 (5 bases). The CDR3 loop spans 14 amino acids. CDR1 SEHNR and CDR2 FQNEAQ come from the germline V gene (reference sequence). Trimming cost V 5 bases and J 9 bases, with 16 bases left between them. The CDR3 bases are TGTGCCAGCAGCCCCCAGTATGAGGGTCGGGAGCTGTTTTTT. Its protein is CASSPQYEGRELFF.

This clonotype was detected ten times or more. The rearrangement uses TRBV7-9 and TRBJ2-1, with 16 positions matching TRBD2. Germline CDR1 SEHNR, CDR2 FQNEAQ (reference sequence). J was trimmed by 1 base and V by 4 bases; bases with no gene match: 7. This CDR3 comprises 19 residues. The CDR3 DNA reads TGTGCCAGCAGCTCCACGGGACTAGCGGGAGGGCCTTCCTACAATGAGCAGTTCTTC. The encoded protein is CASSSTGLAGGPSYNEQFF.

Ten or more counts support this clonotype. For the CDR3, the DNA is TGTGCCAGCAGTGTCTACGGGAGTGCCCCCTACAATGAGCAGTTCTTC. Its protein is CASSVYGSAPYNEQFF. The rearrangement uses TRBV6-1 and TRBJ2-1; the D gene is possibly TRBD2 (6 bases). This CDR3 is built from 16 residues. The V and J ends lost 4 bases and 2 bases respectively, with 15 bases between them. Germline CDR1 and CDR2: MNHNS and SASEGT.

This clonotype was seen ten or more times. The rearrangement joins TRBV11-2 to TRBJ1-5, with TRBD1 matching 9 bases. The CDR3 has 16 residues. Looked up from germline, CDR1 is SGHAT and CDR2 is FQNNGV. With V trimmed by 6 bases and J by 2 bases, 8 bases remained unmatched. The CDR3, as DNA: TGTGCCAGCAGAGGGACAGGGTCAATGGGCAATCAGCCCCAGCATTTT. Amino acid sequence: CASRGTGSMGNQPQHF.

This clonotype was detected only a few times. The chain is built from TRBV6-1 and TRBJ1-1; D is uncertain. Trimming left V 3 bases short and J 0 bases short, with 11 bases between. Germline V gene data show CDR1 as MNHNS and CDR2 as SASEGT. This CDR3 has 15 residues. The CDR3 nucleotides read TGTGCCAGCAGTGATGGAATCACTATGAACACTGAAGCTTTCTTT. Protein: CASSDGITMNTEAFF.

The chain is built from TRBV27 and TRBJ1-3; TRBD1 matches at 8 bases. In germline, CDR1 is MNHEY, CDR2 SMNVEV (reference sequence). With 4 bases clipped from V and 6 bases from J, the junction kept 11 bases outside the gene matches. This CDR3 is built from 16 residues. In DNA form, the CDR3 reads TGTGCCAGCAGTTCCCTCGGCAGGGGGCCTGAAAACACCATATATTTT. This encodes CASSSLGRGPENTIYF.